Following are 8 T cell receptor beta chains from one sample sequenced in a study of regulatory T cells in long-lasting Graves disease (dated by TCRdb to the early 2020s). To prepare the library, multiplex PCR was applied. Instrument used: Illumina HiSeq 4000. iRepertoire HTBI primers and Arm-PCR amplification of CDR3 regions were used to construct TCR beta libraries. TCRdb itself trimmed the public reads at Q25 with fastp, ran MiXCR and retained productive beta chains. Duplicate CDR3 protein sequences are folded into a single record with the most common DNA and genes. This sample lists more than 300,000 distinct CDR3 sequences; about 11% were detected once. Approximately 17% of the sample comes from the top ten. The time point tag for this specimen amounts to: newly diagnosed GD, antithyroid drugs for less than 3 months. For both TCR sequencing and RNA sequencing, RNA was extracted from PBMCs using TRIzol.

This sample was also put to use in a study of T cells in Graves' hyperthyroidism and ophthalmopathy.

Source: peripheral blood mononuclear cells (PBMCs), taken at new diagnosis, from a patient treated with antithyroid drugs. These TCRs come from a woman aged 18-29 years with Graves disease. Donor details come from another sample of the same person, matched by shared clones.

This clonotype appeared many times. The gene calls are TRBV12-3 or TRBV12-4 and TRBJ1-1; D may be TRBD1 (5 bases). Trimming took off 5 bases at V and 0 bases at J, with 13 bases between the two ends. The CDR3 totals 15 residues. CDR3 loop: CASSPGYQMNTEAFF. CDR3 sequence (DNA): TGTGCCAGCAGTCCAGGGTACCAAATGAACACTGAAGCTTTCTTT.

The V gene is TRBV7-6, the J gene TRBJ2-7; D might be TRBD2 (6 bases). The CDR3 covers 15 residues. Between the trimmed V and J ends, which lost 2 bases and 2 bases, there was a span of 13 bases. Looked up from germline, CDR1 is SGHVS and CDR2 is FNYEAQ. Here the CDR3 reads CASSLRRGRAYEQYV. DNA of the CDR3: TGTGCCAGCAGCTTACGGAGGGGAAGGGCCTACGAGCAGTACGTC.

This clonotype occurred many times. A junction boundary mismatches the germline segment, possibly from a read error. The chain uses TRBV7-3 and TRBJ2-1; 7 bases align to TRBD2. CDR1 and CDR2 from the germline V gene are SGHTA and FQGTGA. The CDR3 is 16 residues long. This CDR3 reads CASSLTSASTYNEQFF. In DNA, the CDR3 is TGTGCCAGCAGCCTAACTAGCGCATCCACCTACAATGAGCAGTTCTTC.

This clonotype was seen only a few times. This chain links TRBV7-2 with TRBJ2-1, with TRBD1 matching 9 bases. Germline V lookup: CDR1 SGHTA, CDR2 FQGNSA. Trimming cost V 2 bases and J 4 bases; bases outside gene matches: 9. The CDR3 totals 17 residues. The DNA of the CDR3 is TGTGCCAGCAGCTTAAGTTTAGGGACAGGGAAATACAATGAGCAGTTCTTC. The encoded protein is CASSLSLGTGKYNEQFF.

This clonotype occurred many times. The V call is TRBV28, the J call TRBJ1-2; D gene uncertain. Germline V gene lookup returns CDR1 MDHEN and CDR2 SYDVKM. This CDR3 contains 15 residues. The V end lost 6 bases, the J end lost 5 bases, and 19 bases lay between the germline ends. The CDR3 sequence is CASSLKGSSTYGYTF. The CDR3 DNA sequence: TGTGCCAGCAGCCTTAAAGGCAGTTCGACATATGGCTACACCTTC.

This clonotype was recorded at least ten times. The chain combines TRBV6-2 or TRBV6-3 with TRBJ1-3; a weak D match, TRBD1 (6 bases). Germline V gene lookup returns CDR1 MNHEY and CDR2 SVGEGT. Trimming shortened V by 5 bases and J by 2 bases, and 13 bases separated the two germline ends. The CDR3 has 15 residues. The CDR3 sequence is CASSVTGGTGNTIYF. The CDR3 nucleotides are TGTGCCAGCAGTGTGACAGGCGGCACTGGAAACACCATATATTTT.

This clonotype was recorded at least ten times. V usage is TRBV30 and J usage is TRBJ1-6; D is unclear. CDR1 and CDR2 (germline): GTSNPN, SVGIG (reference sequence). This CDR3 is built from 13 residues. V lost 5 bases, J lost 6 bases, and 11 bases lay in between. Here the CDR3 reads CAWGRISNSPLHF. For the CDR3, the DNA is TGTGCCTGGGGACGGATATCTAATTCACCCCTCCACTTT.

This clonotype appeared many times. DNA for the CDR3: TGTGCCAGCAGCTTAGATTCGTCTTACGGTGAAGCTTTCTTT. Translated, it gives CASSLDSSYGEAFF. V usage is TRBV7-2 and J usage is TRBJ1-1; no reliable D call. The CDR3 covers 14 residues. Trimming left V 1 base short and J 7 bases short, with 13 bases between. Per germline, CDR1 SGHTA and CDR2 FQGNSA.